Below, 31 T cell receptor beta chains from the same sample are listed, as sequenced in a study of T cell clonality in common variable immunodeficiency. Study-wide points: Common variable immunodeficiency TCR beta sequences reportedly had fewer deletions and N-nucleotide insertions.

The antigens these receptors bind are not known. The assay was immunoSEQ multiplex PCR, and TCRdb's table has in-frame clones only and misses some. The specimen has around 32,000 clones, none found just once. Sequences were obtained from peripheral blood mononuclear cells. The receptors were sampled from a human donor with common variable immunodeficiency.

The table lists this clone with a few counts. The read ends 3 residues before the CDR3 terminus; that terminus is restored from the germline J gene. This chain uses TRBV5-6 with TRBJ2-1; TRBD1 matches 7 bases. Germline lookup yields CDR1 SGHDT and CDR2 YYEEEE. V shed 4 bases, J shed 8 bases, and the junction held 6 bases outside the gene matches. The CDR3 length is 13 residues. The covered CDR3 bases are TGTGCCAGCAGCCTTGGCACAGGGGATGAG. This translates into CASSLGTGDE. The full CDR3 protein reads CASSLGTGDEQFF.

In its sample, this clone was seen a few times. The sequence runs out 3 residues before the end of the CDR3; the remainder is reconstructed from the germline J gene. V usage is TRBV19 and J usage is TRBJ2-3; 11 nucleotides line up with TRBD2. The CDR3 length is 15 residues. Trimming took 7 bases from V and 6 from J; bases not matched to a gene: 9. Germline CDR1 reads LNHDA; CDR2 reads SQIVND (reference sequence). The sequenced CDR3 bases are TGTGCCAGTATGAATAGCGGGGGGGCCCGGGATACG. Translated: CASMNSGGARDT. The whole CDR3 sequence is CASMNSGGARDTQYF.

In its sample, this clone was seen many times. The read stops 3 residues short of the end of the CDR3; the missing end is completed from the germline J gene. The chain carries TRBV20-1 and TRBJ2-3, with 10 bases identical to TRBD2. The junction had 7 bases not matched to a gene; V was cut back by 2 bases and J by 2 bases. Germline V gene sequence: CDR1 DFQATT, CDR2 SNEGSKA (reference sequence). The CDR3 covers 16 residues. Incomplete CDR3 DNA: TGCAGTGCTAGATATGTAGCGGGGGGATTCACAGATACG. As protein: CSARYVAGGFTDT. The entire CDR3 is CSARYVAGGFTDTQYF.

This clone was found many times. Read sequence stops 3 residues before the CDR3 end, and the germline J gene provides the missing end. The chain employs TRBV5-1 and TRBJ1-2; 7 nucleotides align to TRBD1. Germline V lookup: CDR1 SGHRS, CDR2 YFSETQ. V lost 2 bases to trimming and J lost 3 bases; unmatched junction nucleotides: 1. The CDR3 covers 13 residues. The CDR3 is CASSFDRDYGYTF. Partial CDR3 DNA: TGCGCCAGCAGCTTCGACAGGGACTATGGC. The whole variable domain, filled in from reference TRBV5-1 and TRBJ1-2, reads KAGVTQTPRYLIKTRGQQVTLSCSPISGHRSVSWYQQTPGQGLQFLFEYFSETQRNKGNFPGRFSGRQFSNSRSEMNVSTLELGDSALYLCASSFDRDYGYTFGSGTRLTVV.

This clone was counted many times. The read gets to within 3 residues of the CDR3 end, and the germline J gene fills in the rest. The chain carries TRBV20-1 and TRBJ2-3; D unclear. V gave up 3 bases and J gave up 6 bases, with 7 bases separating them. The CDR3 has 11 residues. In germline, CDR1 is DFQATT, CDR2 SNEGSKA (reference sequence). The CDR3 sequence: CSASLADTQYF. CDR3 DNA, as far as it was read: TGCAGTGCTAGCTTAGCCGATACG.

This clone has a handful of counts. The sequenced CDR3 bases are TGTGCCTGGAGCGCCGACAGGGGGCAAGGC. Translated, it gives CAWSADRGQG. The whole CDR3 region reads CAWSADRGQGYTF. This rearrangement joins TRBV30 to TRBJ1-2; 10 bases are shared with TRBD1. The read finishes 3 residues shy of the CDR3 end, and the germline J gene is used to complete it. Per the germline V gene, CDR1 is GTSNPN and CDR2 is SVGIG (reference sequence). The CDR3 loop spans 13 amino acids.

This clone was seen many times. The sequenced part of the CDR3 DNA is TGCGCCAGCAGCACGACAGGGTATGGC. Protein sequence: CASSTTGYG. The CDR3, in full, reads CASSTTGYGYTF. The chain uses TRBV5-1 and TRBJ1-2, with TRBD1 matching over 7 bases. The read terminates 3 residues before the CDR3 end, so the remaining end is supplied by the germline J gene. This CDR3 comprises 12 residues. V lost 4 bases to trimming and J lost 5 bases; unmatched junction nucleotides: 2. Germline CDR1 is SGHRS and CDR2 is YFSETQ.

A remark on this clone: The CDR3 goes on 3 residues after the read ends, and that part is filled in from the germline J gene. The chain joins TRBV7-9 to TRBJ2-5, with D tentatively TRBD1 (6 bases). The CDR3 totals 15 residues. Germline V gene data show CDR1 as SEHNR and CDR2 as FQNEAQ (reference sequence). Trimming removed 5 bases at V and 1 base at J, with 14 bases between. CDR3 bases read: TGTGCCAGCAGCCACCTCTTGGGGGCCCAAGAGACC. It codes for CASSHLLGAQET. The whole CDR3 protein reads CASSHLLGAQETQYF.

This clone was found a few times. Coverage ceases 3 residues before the CDR3 finishes, and the germline J gene fills in the end. The genes are TRBV20-1 and TRBJ2-1; D is unclear. This CDR3 comprises 14 residues. The V gene lost 3 bases and the J gene lost 0 bases, with 9 bases spanning the gap. Germline assignment: CDR1 DFQATT and CDR2 SNEGSKA (reference sequence). Partial CDR3 DNA: TGCAGTGCTAGTAAGCGAGCCTCCTACAATGAG. This translates into CSASKRASYNE. The entire CDR3 sequence reads CSASKRASYNEQFF.

On this clone: The read ends 3 residues before the CDR3 terminus; that terminus is restored from the germline J gene. This sequence joins TRBV7-2 and TRBJ1-1; 9 nucleotides agree with TRBD1. With 5 bases clipped from V and 2 bases from J, the junction kept 6 bases outside the gene matches. CDR3 size: 15 residues. Germline CDR1 reads SGHTA; CDR2 reads FQGNSA. The sequenced part of the CDR3 DNA is TGTGCCAGCAGCAACCGGGACAGGGATAACACTGAA. Translating gives CASSNRDRDNTE. The CDR3 reads in full as CASSNRDRDNTEAFF.

This clone was detected a few times. The CDR3 end is not reached by the read, which stops 3 residues before it; the germline J gene fills it in. The chain couples TRBV18 to TRBJ2-5; tentative D call: TRBD1 (6 bases). Trimming stripped 3 bases from V and 2 bases from J, with 16 bases between. The CDR3 contains 16 residues. Germline lookup yields CDR1 KGHSH and CDR2 LQKENI. This CDR3 reads CASSPIVQGKQETQYF. CDR3 bases read: TGTGCCAGCTCACCGATAGTACAGGGTAAACAAGAGACC.

A few counts support this clone. The missing CDR3 end, 3 residues past where the read stops, is filled in from the germline J gene. The V call is TRBV18, the J call TRBJ2-7; D gene uncertain. CDR1 is KGHSH and CDR2 is LQKENI in the germline V gene. V gave up 5 bases and J gave up 3 bases, with 11 bases separating them. This CDR3 region has 13 residues. Here the CDR3 reads CASSEEFGYEQYF. The CDR3 DNA, read in part, is TGTGCCAGCTCAGAAGAGTTCGGCTACGAG.

This clone has just a few counts. The DNA ends 3 residues before the CDR3 does, and the rest of the CDR3 is filled in from the germline J gene. This chain joins TRBV19 and TRBJ1-1; D possibly corresponds to TRBD1 (6 bases). This CDR3 has 14 residues. Per germline, CDR1 LNHDA and CDR2 SQIVND (reference sequence). V lost 5 bases, J lost 4 bases, and 14 bases lay in between. The CDR3 loop is CASSPQGLLTEAFF. Partial CDR3 DNA: TGTGCCAGTAGTCCCCAGGGGCTTCTCACTGAA.

This clone is labeled medium-sized. From the germline J gene comes the end of the CDR3, since the read stops 3 residues before it. The V and J genes are TRBV4-2 and TRBJ2-7; 14 nucleotides line up with TRBD2. Germline V gene data show CDR1 as LGHNA and CDR2 as YNFKEQ. Trimming took 4 bases from V and 5 from J; bases not matched to a gene: 19. The CDR3 is made up of 20 amino acids. The sequenced CDR3 bases are TGTGCCAGCAGCCCTCGGGGGCAACCCGGGACTAGCGGGGGTTTCCACGAG. It codes for CASSPRGQPGTSGGFHE. The complete CDR3 sequence is CASSPRGQPGTSGGFHEQYF.

This clone counts as medium-sized. The CDR3 reads CSARAGVLGRSEAEAFF. The covered CDR3 bases are TGCAGTGCTAGAGCTGGGGTTCTGGGGCGTTCTGAGGCTGAA. V and J are TRBV20-1 and TRBJ1-1, with D tentatively TRBD1 (5 bases). The read ends 3 residues shy of where the CDR3 ends; the end is completed using the germline J gene. The CDR3 has 17 amino acids. Deletions cut 1 base from V and 6 bases from J, with 24 bases between. Germline V CDR1 and CDR2: DFQATT, SNEGSKA (reference sequence).

This clone was found a few times. The read is 3 residues too short to cover the CDR3 end, so that end is filled in from the germline J gene. This sequence joins TRBV19 and TRBJ1-2, with 8 nucleotides matching TRBD1. Germline lookup yields CDR1 LNHDA and CDR2 SQIVND (reference sequence). V shed 5 bases and J 0 bases; nucleotides not matched to a gene: 2. This CDR3 is built from 14 residues. The sequenced part of the CDR3 DNA is TGTGCCAGTAGTCCAGGGGGCGCTAACTATGGC. It specifies CASSPGGANYG. In full, the CDR3 reads CASSPGGANYGYTF.

In regard to this clone: The read comes to an end 3 residues before the CDR3 does, leaving the germline J gene to fill in the end. The chain has TRBV20-1 and TRBJ2-5; D might be TRBD2 (5 bases). This CDR3 has 15 amino acids. Trimming removed 2 bases from V and 1 base from J, with 14 bases in between. Germline CDR1 is DFQATT and CDR2 is SNEGSKA (reference sequence). This chain's CDR3 is CSARSPAGGQETQYF. CDR3 DNA, as far as it was read: TGCAGTGCTAGATCTCCCGCGGGTGGCCAAGAGACC.

This clone turned up a few times. The read gets to within 3 residues of the CDR3 end, and the germline J gene fills in the rest. The chain couples TRBV6-2 or TRBV6-3 to TRBJ1-1, with TRBD1 matching 7 bases. Germline V lookup: CDR1 MNHEY, CDR2 SVGEGT. There are 14 residues in the CDR3. V lost 6 bases to trimming and J lost 2 bases; unmatched junction nucleotides: 6. This chain's CDR3 is CASSLTGSNTEAFF. The sequenced CDR3 bases are TGTGCCAGCAGCCTGACAGGGTCCAACACTGAA.

This clone has a handful of counts. The CDR3 goes on 3 residues after the read ends, and that part is filled in from the germline J gene. The chain uses TRBV7-8 and TRBJ1-1; D not certain. The CDR3 extends over 12 amino acids. CDR1 and CDR2 (germline): SGHVS, FQNEAQ. Incomplete CDR3 DNA: TGTGCCAGCAGCTATGGTAAGGGCGAA. Translation: CASSYGKGE. The whole CDR3 region reads CASSYGKGEAFF. Looking up the rest from reference TRBV7-8 and TRBJ1-1 gives the full variable domain: GAGVSQSPRYKVAKRGQDVALRCDPISGHVSLFWYQQALGQGPEFLTYFQNEAQLDKSGLPSDRFFAERPEGSVSTLKIQRTQQEDSAVYLCASSYGKGEAFFGQGTRLTVV.

This clone was picked up many times. Read data end 3 residues before the CDR3 end; the end is taken from the germline J gene. This sequence joins TRBV19 and TRBJ2-3; TRBD1 matches at 7 bases. Germline CDR1 and CDR2: LNHDA and SQIVND (reference sequence). V gave up 3 bases and J gave up 0 bases; unmatched junction bases: 3. This CDR3 has 15 amino acids. The sequenced part of the CDR3 DNA is TGTGCCAGTAGTATCCGGGACAGCAGCACAGATACG. Its protein is CASSIRDSSTDT. The whole CDR3 protein reads CASSIRDSSTDTQYF.

Turning to this clone: The sequence runs out 3 residues before the end of the CDR3; the remainder is reconstructed from the germline J gene. The chain recombines TRBV30 with TRBJ1-5; D unclear. CDR1 GTSNPN and CDR2 SVGIG come from the germline V gene (reference sequence). The CDR3 extends over 13 amino acids. Trimming left V 0 bases short and J 6 bases short, with 9 bases between. This CDR3 reads CAWSVNPGQPQHF. The sequenced CDR3 bases are TGTGCCTGGAGTGTAAATCCCGGTCAGCCC. The full variable domain, its missing parts supplied by reference TRBV30 and TRBJ1-5, is SQTIHQWPATLVQPVGSPLSLECTVEGTSNPNLYWYRQAAGRGLQLLFYSVGIGQISSEVPQNLSASRPQDRQFILSSKKLLLSDSGFYLCAWSVNPGQPQHFGDGTRLSIL.

Only a few counts were recorded for this clone. The CDR3 goes on 3 residues after the read ends, and that part is filled in from the germline J gene. The gene calls are TRBV7-6 and TRBJ1-4; D possibly corresponds to TRBD1 (5 bases). CDR3 length: 16 residues. With 1 base removed from V and 0 bases from J, the gap between germline ends came to 9 bases. Per germline, CDR1 SGHVS and CDR2 FNYEAQ. The CDR3 region is CASSLGTIATNEKLFF. CDR3 bases read: TGTGCCAGCAGCTTAGGGACAATCGCAACTAATGAAAAA.

CDR3 sequence: CASSGAGPGFYEQYF. Partial CDR3 DNA: TGTGCCAGCAGTGGGGCGGGCCCGGGGTTCTACGAG. This rearrangement joins TRBV2 to TRBJ2-7; a weak D match, TRBD2 (5 bases). The CDR3 end is not reached by the read, which stops 3 residues before it; the germline J gene fills it in. This CDR3 is built from 15 residues. V was pared by 4 bases and J by 3 bases, with 16 bases between. CDR1 is SNHLY, CDR2 FYNNEI, per germline.

This clone has just a few counts. The read ends 3 residues shy of where the CDR3 ends; the end is completed using the germline J gene. The chain carries TRBV7-8 and TRBJ1-1; a possible D gene is TRBD1 (6 bases). Germline CDR1 and CDR2: SGHVS and FQNEAQ. With 5 bases removed from V and 7 bases from J, the gap between germline ends came to 17 bases. The CDR3 is 14 residues long. The sequenced part of the CDR3 DNA is TGTGCCAGCAGCCCCCAGGGGCTGCGAGGTGAA. Translated, it gives CASSPQGLRGE. The CDR3 reads in full as CASSPQGLRGEAFF.

This clone was seen a handful of times. CDR3 protein: CASSTDSYYEQYF. The sequenced part of the CDR3 DNA is TGTGCCAGCAGCACCGACAGCTACTACGAG. This sequence joins TRBV6-2 or TRBV6-3 and TRBJ2-7, with D possibly being TRBD1 (5 bases). The CDR3 is cut off 3 residues early in the read; its end comes from the germline J gene. The germline gives CDR1 MNHEY, CDR2 SVGEGT. Trimming pared 6 bases from V and 3 bases from J, leaving 12 bases between. The CDR3 runs 13 residues.

This clone occurred a few times. The sequenced fragment ends 3 residues before the CDR3 boundary, so the rest is inferred from the germline J gene. V gene TRBV20-1 combines with J gene TRBJ2-7, with a tentative D call TRBD2 (6 bases). This CDR3 has 11 residues. The V end lost 5 bases, the J end lost 3 bases, and 8 bases lay between the germline ends. Germline assignment: CDR1 DFQATT and CDR2 SNEGSKA (reference sequence). The CDR3: CSASGGYEQYF. CDR3 bases read: TGCAGTGCTTCCGGGGGCTACGAG.

This clone was observed at least ten times. The covered CDR3 bases are TGCAGTGCTAGAGTAGCGGGGGGATACGAG. Translated: CSARVAGGYE. The CDR3 in its entirety is CSARVAGGYEQYF. The chain joins TRBV20-1 to TRBJ2-7; 10 nucleotides align to TRBD2. The read ends 3 residues before the CDR3 terminus; that terminus is restored from the germline J gene. With 1 base clipped from V and 4 bases from J, the junction kept 1 base outside the gene matches. Per the germline V gene, CDR1 is DFQATT and CDR2 is SNEGSKA (reference sequence). The CDR3 has 13 amino acids.

Details on this clone: Read sequence stops 3 residues before the CDR3 end, and the germline J gene provides the missing end. The chain has TRBV5-6 and TRBJ2-1, with D unresolved. Germline CDR1 reads SGHDT; CDR2 reads YYEEEE. There are 12 residues in the CDR3. V was pared by 0 bases and J by 8 bases, with 6 bases between. The CDR3 DNA, read in part, is TGTGCCAGCAGCTTGGAGGGCTATGAG. This codes for CASSLEGYE. The CDR3 in its entirety is CASSLEGYEQFF.

This clone was recorded a few times. The CDR3 is cut off 3 residues early in the read; its end comes from the germline J gene. This chain uses TRBV7-6 with TRBJ1-1; D remains unclear. Germline CDR1 reads SGHVS; CDR2 reads FNYEAQ. Trimming removed 5 bases from V and 4 bases from J, with 5 bases in between. This CDR3 has 11 residues. CDR3 loop: CASSPGTEAFF. CDR3 bases read: TGTGCCAGCAGCCCGGGCACTGAA.

A word on this clone: From the germline J gene comes the end of the CDR3, since the read stops 3 residues before it. The rearrangement links TRBV5-1 to TRBJ2-3, with D possibly matching TRBD2 (6 bases). The CDR3 is 12 amino acids. Germline CDR1 reads SGHRS; CDR2 reads YFSETQ. V was trimmed by 4 bases and J by 5 bases, leaving 8 bases between them. The sequenced part of the CDR3 DNA is TGCGCCAGCAGCGCGGGAATAGATACG. As protein: CASSAGIDT. The complete CDR3 reads CASSAGIDTQYF.

Points on this clone: From the germline J gene comes the end of the CDR3, since the read stops 3 residues before it. The same CDR3 can be traced to other DNA sequences in this sample. This chain links TRBV19 with TRBJ2-5; TRBD1 aligns across 8 bases. The V gene end was trimmed by 10 bases and the J gene end by 7 bases; junction bases not matched to a gene: 11. Germline loops: CDR1 LNHDA, CDR2 SQIVND (reference sequence). The CDR3 covers 13 residues. This chain's CDR3 is CATGTGNAGTQYF. The sequenced part of the CDR3 DNA is TGTGCCACCGGGACAGGTAACGCCGGGACC. Combining the CDR3 with reference TRBV19 and TRBJ2-5 gives the whole variable domain DGGITQSPKYLFRKEGQNVTLSCEQNLNHDAMYWYRQDPGQGLRLIYYSQIVNDFQKGDIAEGYSVSREKKESFPLTVTSAQKNPTAFYLCATGTGNAGTQYFGPGTRLLVL.